This T cell receptor beta chain was found in a study of T cell responses to AZD1222 COVID-19 vaccine (dated by TCRdb to the early 2020s). As for the study more broadly: Because spike-specific TCR depth and breadth did not differ between the two schedules, AZD1222 recipients who got a second dose at roughly 4 weeks were pooled with those who got a second dose at roughly 12 weeks. TCR sequencing covered about 230 trial participants: 200 to 220 given two doses of AZD1222 and approximately 25 given two doses of MenACWY control vaccine. Trial participants were enrolled into age subgroups of 18-55, 56-69 and 70-plus years, which contained about 150, 27 and 61 TCR-sequenced participants, respectively.

As to this clone: Its specific antigen is unknown. No base quality values were provided; no much bigger clone lies one nucleotide off.

The CDR3 regions of human TCRbeta chains were analyzed by immunosequencing. The study's own analysis went as follows. Repertoire TCRs were matched against a reference library of SARS-CoV-2-specific TCRs generated with the MIRA antigen-specificity platform. Breadth was defined as the fraction of unique TCRs that were SARS-CoV-2-associated, and depth was defined as the fraction of total T cells that were SARS-CoV-2-associated. Each spike-specific TCR was assigned to its reactive spike region and to a CD4 or CD8 class using the MIRA data. Log10-transformed breadth and depth values were compared by one-way ANOVA with Sidak's multiple comparisons tests. Imported from immuneACCESS, the table was reduced by TCRdb to in-frame sequences with V and J called. These copies leave out some clones; in studies compared against another copy, an unresolved V gene accounts for under half, and the cause of the remainder is not known. The V and J calls and clone size are taken from that table; D and trimming were inferred from the DNA. For this sample there are 130,000 to 150,000 clones; 70% to 90% appear just once. The ten largest clones add up to approximately 2.1% of the sample.

This specimen's time point label, interpreted: baseline before first vaccination. Samples from vaccinated people were obtained from the UK trials COV001 and COV002, which included a single-blind randomized controlled phase 2/3 trial of AZD1222 (ChAdOx1 nCoV-19) in healthy adults. Trial participant PBMC samples were collected at day 0 and day 28 after the second dose for TCRbeta chain sequencing. What the research found in general, with its limitations: Because no day 14 peak-response samples were available, repertoires were characterized only after the peak T cell response. Most participants were white British and females outnumbered males, and the authors suggested that clonal diversity may have been underestimated. Only 5 to 7 AZD1222 recipients were SARS-CoV-2 seropositive at baseline, limiting conclusions about previously exposed vaccinees. In the small 56-69-year group, the increase in depth fell short of significance, most likely because of low power. Nearly half of unique spike-specific TCRs reportedly recognized epitopes outside regions mutated in the B.1.351 and B.1.1.7 variants. A significant rise in spike-specific TCR breadth and depth was observed after two AZD1222 doses relative to day 0 and relative to MenACWY recipients. Vaccine-associated CD4 TCRs spanned the whole spike protein, with dominant responses in regions 160-218 and 743-854.

Sequencing used peripheral blood, obtained on day 0 of AZD1222 vaccination. This TCR came from an adult in good health.

CDR3 loop: CASSEAKSTEAFF. The DNA sequence is TGTGCCAGCAGTGAAGCTAAGAGCACTGAAGCTTTCTTT. Recombination joined TRBV6-1 with TRBJ1-1; no D gene can be assigned with confidence. CDR1 and CDR2, looked up from the germline V gene, are MNHNS and SASEGT. V loses 0 bases of germline sequence and J loses 4 bases, and the interval between the two ends is 6 bases. Including the terminal cysteine and phenylalanine, the CDR3 comprises 13 residues. Only the CDR3 DNA is retained, 39 bases long and in frame from the first base.